This note documents a single TCR beta chain sequence. Its antigen remains unidentified. Trimming stripped 0 bases from V and 0 bases from J, with 14 bases between. The length of the CDR3 is 17 residues. Germline loops: CDR1 MNHEY, CDR2 SVGAGI. This record belongs to a study of T cell repertoires in cytomegalovirus infection. Whole-study context: Matching HLA type and CMV infection were both indicated by public TCR beta signatures. The study, taken as a whole, reports: Dominating the ex vivo response were TCR beta clonotypes that were CMV-specific and HLA-C-restricted. Cumulative frequency (of public TCR beta family members) identified carriers of CMV plus the relevant HLA.

TCRdb called the reads again in MiXCR, with one record for every CDR3 protein. The sample comprises fewer than 350,000 distinct CDR3 sequences, 17% of which are singletons, and approximately 12% rests with the top ten. This receptor was identified in a human donor in good health (CMV status not recorded). Some clones in this sample may be carry-over from other donors' samples. The V gene is TRBV6-5, the J gene TRBJ1-2; D is undetermined. The sample was PBMCs. The CDR3 DNA sequence: TGTGCCAGCAGTTACTCTTTAACTCGGGGAACTAACTATGGCTACACCTTC. Translation: CASSYSLTRGTNYGYTF.